The sequence of this TCR beta chain was determined in a study of T cell responses to AZD1222 COVID-19 vaccine listed by TCRdb under 2021. At the level of the whole study: A total of just over 230 trial participants underwent TCR sequencing, of whom some 210 received two doses of AZD1222 and about 25 received two doses of the MenACWY control vaccine. Trial participants were enrolled into age subgroups of 18-55, 56-69 and 70-plus years, which contained about 150, 27 and 61 TCR-sequenced participants, respectively. The paper as a whole reports these results and caveats: The vaccine-associated CD4 TCRs covered the entire spike protein, and the dominant responses fell in regions 160-218 and 743-854. Participants were mostly white British, with more females than males. The authors suggested clonal diversity may have been underestimated. After two AZD1222 doses, spike-specific TCR breadth and depth were significantly higher than at day 0 and than in MenACWY recipients. Epitopes outside the regions mutated in the B.1.351 and B.1.1.7 variants were reportedly recognized by nearly half of the unique spike-specific TCRs. The 56-69-year group was small, and its depth increase did not reach significance, likely because of low power. Because no day 14 peak-response samples were available, the repertoires could be characterized only after the peak T cell response. Conclusions about previously exposed vaccinees are limited, since just six or seven AZD1222 recipients were seropositive for SARS-CoV-2 at baseline.

V is shortened by 1 base, J by 1 base, and the region joining them spans 10 bases. The CDR1 and CDR2 encoded by the germline V gene are MGHRA and YSYEKL. The CDR3 has 15 amino acids, counting the end cysteine and phenylalanine. The CDR3 DNA has 45 bases and is translated from base 1. This sample's time point label indicates: about 28 days (+/-7) after the second vaccine dose. AZD1222 recipients with second doses at about 4 weeks or about 12 weeks were pooled, because spike-specific TCR depth and breadth did not differ between schedules. Vaccinee samples were obtained from the UK trials COV001 and COV002, which included a single-blind randomized controlled phase 2/3 trial of AZD1222 (ChAdOx1 nCoV-19) in healthy adults. For TCRbeta chain sequencing, PBMC samples were collected from trial participants at day 0 and at day 28 after the second dose. The CDR3 regions of human TCRbeta chains were analyzed by immunosequencing. As for how the authors treated the data: TCRs in the repertoires were compared against a reference library of SARS-CoV-2-specific TCRs that had been generated with the MIRA antigen-specificity platform. Breadth was defined as the fraction of unique TCRs that were SARS-CoV-2-associated, and depth was defined as the fraction of total T cells that were SARS-CoV-2-associated. Using the MIRA data, every spike-specific TCR was mapped to the spike region that the TCR reacted to and assigned to either a CD4 or a CD8 class. Log10-transformed breadth and depth values were compared by one-way ANOVA with Sidak's multiple comparisons tests. Entries here come from immuneACCESS through TCRdb and include only in-frame sequences with V and J called. Some clones fail to appear in such tables; in the studies checked, an unresolved V gene covers under half of the shortfall, and the cause of the remainder is unknown. The V and J calls and clone size are taken from that table; D and trimming were inferred from the DNA. The sample table lists 45,000 or so clones, around nine tenths of them with a count of one. Jointly, the top ten make up 0.95% to 1.2% of the sample.

In regard to this clone: Which antigen it targets is not known. No base quality values were provided; no much bigger clone lies one nucleotide off.

Recombination joined TRBV4-1 with TRBJ1-1; the D gene identity is not certain. The specimen comprised peripheral blood, sampled 28 days after the second AZD1222 dose. This sequence was found in an adult who received the AZD1222 COVID-19 vaccine. The DNA is TGCGCCAGCAGCCAAGTTGCGTACGGGAACACTGAAGCTTTCTTT. Translated, it gives CASSQVAYGNTEAFF.